This TCR beta chain is drawn from a study of PD-L1 blockade in urothelial cancer. Background on the study: The authors examined blood 3 weeks (second dose) and 6 weeks after treatment start.

Using immunoSEQ multiplex PCR, the repertoire was profiled, and TCRdb retains in-frame clones only, with some absent. The sample has around 69,000 clones; around 93% are singletons. Looked up from germline, CDR1 is SGHNT and CDR2 is YYREEE (reference sequence). This CDR3 comprises 16 residues. V lost 4 bases and J lost 0; bases outside the gene matches: 7. This sample's time point: peripheral blood 6 weeks after treatment start. The chain uses TRBV5-4 and TRBJ2-1; 7 bases are shared with TRBD1. The sequencing here drew on PBMCs, taken around atezolizumab (anti-PD-L1) treatment. This TCR derives from an elderly woman with urothelial cancer. CDR3 residues: CASSRGTVSSYNEQFF. The DNA of the CDR3 is TGTGCCAGCAGCCGTGGGACAGTGAGCTCCTACAATGAGCAGTTCTTC.